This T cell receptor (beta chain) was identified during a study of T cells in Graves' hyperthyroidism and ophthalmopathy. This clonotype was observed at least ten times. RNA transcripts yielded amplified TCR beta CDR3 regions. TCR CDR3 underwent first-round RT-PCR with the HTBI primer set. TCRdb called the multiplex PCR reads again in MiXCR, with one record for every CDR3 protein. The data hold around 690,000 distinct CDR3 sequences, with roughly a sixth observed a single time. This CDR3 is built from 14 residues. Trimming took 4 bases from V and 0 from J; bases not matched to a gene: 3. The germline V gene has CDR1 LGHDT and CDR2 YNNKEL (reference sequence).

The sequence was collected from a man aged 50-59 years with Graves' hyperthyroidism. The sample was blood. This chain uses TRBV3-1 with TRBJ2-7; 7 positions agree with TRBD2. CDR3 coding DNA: TGTGCCAGCAGCCTCGGGACTACCTCCTACGAGCAGTACTTC. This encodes CASSLGTTSYEQYF.